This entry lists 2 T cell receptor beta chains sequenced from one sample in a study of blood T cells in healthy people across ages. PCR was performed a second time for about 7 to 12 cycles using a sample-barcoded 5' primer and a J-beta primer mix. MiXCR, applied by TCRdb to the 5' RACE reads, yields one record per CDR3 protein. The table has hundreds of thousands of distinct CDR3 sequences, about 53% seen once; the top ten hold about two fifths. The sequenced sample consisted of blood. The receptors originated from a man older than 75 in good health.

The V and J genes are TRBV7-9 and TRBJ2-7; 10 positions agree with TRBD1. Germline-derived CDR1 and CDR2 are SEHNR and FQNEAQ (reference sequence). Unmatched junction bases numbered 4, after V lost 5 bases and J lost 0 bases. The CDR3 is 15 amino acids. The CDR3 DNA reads TGTGCCAGCAGCGACGGGACAGGGGACTCCTACGAGCAGTACTTC. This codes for CASSDGTGDSYEQYF.

CDR3 DNA: TGTGCCAGCAGTTATAGAGGCCGTAGAGATAATTCTTATGGCTACACCTTC. Its translation is CASSYRGRRDNSYGYTF. The V and J genes are TRBV6-5 and TRBJ1-2, with no clear D. Germline V lookup: CDR1 MNHEY, CDR2 SVGAGI. The CDR3 is 17 amino acids. Between the trimmed V and J ends, which lost 3 bases and 5 bases, there was a span of 22 bases.